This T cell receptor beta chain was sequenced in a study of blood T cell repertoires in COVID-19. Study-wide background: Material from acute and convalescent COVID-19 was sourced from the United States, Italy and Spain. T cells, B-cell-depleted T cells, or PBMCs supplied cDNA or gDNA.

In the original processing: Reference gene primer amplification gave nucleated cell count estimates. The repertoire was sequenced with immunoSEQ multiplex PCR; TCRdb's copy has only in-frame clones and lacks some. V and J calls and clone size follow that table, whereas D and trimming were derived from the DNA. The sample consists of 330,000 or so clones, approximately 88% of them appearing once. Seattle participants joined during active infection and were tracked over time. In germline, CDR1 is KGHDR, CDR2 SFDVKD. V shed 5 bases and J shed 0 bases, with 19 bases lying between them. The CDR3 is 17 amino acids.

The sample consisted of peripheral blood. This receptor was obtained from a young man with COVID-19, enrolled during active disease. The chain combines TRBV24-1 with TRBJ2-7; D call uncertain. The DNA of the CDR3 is TGTGCCACCAGTGTGCATTCAGGTCCAACCTCCTCCTACGAGCAGTACTTC. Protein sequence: CATSVHSGPTSSYEQYF.